This passage covers 14 T cell receptor beta chains from one sample sequenced in a study of control samples from healthy donors and cancer patients. Clones were read by immunoSEQ multiplex PCR, and TCRdb kept only the in-frame ones, dropping some. The sample consists of 24,000 or so clones, approximately 89% of them appearing once. Sequencing was performed on PBMCs. The receptors were sampled from a man aged 55 to 70 with head and neck cancer.

On this clone itself: Other DNA variants within this sample encode the same CDR3. This sequence joins TRBV3-1 (or the pseudogene TRBV3-2) and TRBJ1-2, with D unclear. V lost 0 bases and J lost 2, with 16 bases in between. Per germline, CDR1 LGHDT and CDR2 YNNKEL (reference sequence). The CDR3 is 17 amino acids. CDR3 protein: CASSQETGTPLNYGYTF. CDR3 coding DNA: TGTGCCAGCAGCCAAGAAACCGGAACACCCCTAAACTATGGCTACACCTTC.

This sequence joins TRBV9 and TRBJ2-3, with D possibly matching TRBD1 (5 bases). V lost 0 bases to trimming and J lost 11 bases, with 19 bases between them. The CDR3 is 15 residues long. The germline V gene has CDR1 SGDLS and CDR2 YYNGEE. CDR3 sequence: CASSVGPAGYGGQYF. CDR3 coding DNA: TGTGCCAGCAGCGTAGGGCCAGCAGGGTATGGTGGGCAGTATTTT.

This rearrangement joins TRBV5-8 to TRBJ2-2; D call uncertain. CDR1 and CDR2 (germline): SGHTS, YDEGEE. Trimming removed 8 bases from V and 2 bases from J, with 7 bases in between. CDR3 size: 12 residues. The CDR3 region is CASAYNTGELFF. CDR3 bases: TGTGCCAGTGCGTATAACACCGGGGAGCTGTTTTTT. The complete variable domain, with remaining parts taken from reference TRBV5-8 and TRBJ2-2, reads EAGVTQSPTHLIKTRGQQATLRCSPISGHTSVYWYQQALGLGLQFLLWYDEGEERNRGNFPPRFSGRQFPNYSSELNVNALELEDSALYLCASAYNTGELFFGEGSRLTVL.

The rearrangement uses TRBV30 and TRBJ1-3; no reliable D call. Trimming took off 2 bases at V and 4 bases at J, with 9 bases between the two ends. The CDR3 has 13 amino acids. Germline CDR1 reads GTSNPN; CDR2 reads SVGIG (reference sequence). In nucleotides, the CDR3 is TGTGCCTGGAGTCTATCGAACGGAAACACCATATATTTT. Translation gives CAWSLSNGNTIYF.

The rearrangement links TRBV7-9 to TRBJ2-5, with a weak D call TRBD1 (5 bases). The CDR3 is made up of 16 amino acids. The ends were cut back, 4 bases at V and 1 base at J, with 16 bases in the middle. In germline, CDR1 is SEHNR, CDR2 FQNEAQ (reference sequence). The CDR3 is CASSSGHADLQETQYF. In DNA, the CDR3 is TGTGCCAGCAGCTCCGGACACGCGGACCTCCAAGAGACCCAGTACTTC.

This CDR3 is CSVGSGVVLGWNEQFF. CDR3 bases: TGCAGCGTTGGCTCAGGGGTTGTCCTTGGGTGGAATGAGCAGTTCTTC. This chain connects TRBV29-1 to TRBJ2-1; TRBD1 might be the D (6 bases). There are 16 residues in the CDR3. Trimming took off 4 bases at V and 7 bases at J, with 23 bases between the two ends. Germline CDR1 reads SQVTM; CDR2 reads ANQGSEA.

The gene calls are TRBV5-4 and TRBJ2-7; D gene unclear. V was shortened by 1 base and J by 7 bases, with 9 bases between the two germline ends. Germline loops: CDR1 SGHNT, CDR2 YYREEE (reference sequence). The CDR3 extends over 12 amino acids. Here the CDR3 DNA reads TGTGCCAGCAGCTTGTCTGGGGAAGAGCAGTACTTC. Amino acid sequence: CASSLSGEEQYF. Drawing the rest from reference TRBV5-4 and TRBJ2-7, the complete variable domain is ETGVTQSPTHLIKTRGQQVTLRCSSQSGHNTVSWYQQALGQGPQFIFQYYREEENGRGNFPPRFSGLQFPNYSSELNVNALELDDSALYLCASSLSGEEQYFGPGTRLTVT.

V usage is TRBV18 and J usage is TRBJ1-4; 9 nucleotides match TRBD1. The V segment lost 0 bases and the J segment 7 bases; nucleotides outside the gene matches: 6. The CDR3 sequence is 16 residues long. Per the germline V gene, CDR1 is KGHSH and CDR2 is LQKENI. CDR3 DNA: TGTGCCAGCTCACCACCTCGGGACAGGGCTTTTGAAAAACTGTTTTTT. Translation: CASSPPRDRAFEKLFF. Complete variable domain (other parts from reference TRBV18 and TRBJ1-4): NAGVMQNPRHLVRRRGQEARLRCSPMKGHSHVYWYRQLPEEGLKFMVYLQKENIIDESGMPKERFSAEFPKEGPSILRIQQVVRGDSAAYFCASSPPRDRAFEKLFFGSGTQLSVL.

The V and J genes are TRBV5-1 and TRBJ1-1; 8 bases fit TRBD1. CDR3 length: 15 residues. V trimming: 4 bases; J trimming: 6 bases; junction bases outside the gene matches: 11. The V gene's germline CDR1 is SGHRS and CDR2 YFSETQ. This CDR3 is CASSATQGATAEAFF. The CDR3 DNA reads TGCGCCAGCAGCGCAACCCAGGGGGCAACCGCTGAAGCTTTCTTT.

The chain joins TRBV3-1 (or the pseudogene TRBV3-2) to TRBJ1-1, with D hard to call. Trimming removed 3 bases from V and 1 base from J, with 6 bases in between. In germline, CDR1 is LGHDT, CDR2 YNNKEL (reference sequence). This CDR3 has 13 residues. The CDR3 DNA is TGTGCCAGCAGCCACCTGACGAACACTGAAGCTTTCTTT. This encodes CASSHLTNTEAFF.

This chain connects TRBV30 to TRBJ1-2, with 7 positions matching TRBD1. V shed 3 bases, J shed 8 bases, and the junction held 3 bases outside the gene matches. This CDR3 region has 11 residues. The germline V gene has CDR1 GTSNPN and CDR2 SVGIG (reference sequence). CDR3 in DNA: TGTGCCTGGAGCCAGGGGGACGGCTACACCTTC. This gives the protein CAWSQGDGYTF.

This chain joins TRBV19 and TRBJ2-1; 8 bases are shared with TRBD2. The CDR3 spans 15 residues. Looked up from germline, CDR1 is LNHDA and CDR2 is SQIVND (reference sequence). The V segment lost 3 bases and the J segment 2 bases; nucleotides outside the gene matches: 3. CDR3 region: CASSITSGAYNEQFF. The DNA of the CDR3 is TGTGCCAGTAGTATCACTAGCGGAGCCTACAATGAGCAGTTCTTC.

The rearrangement joins TRBV5-1 to TRBJ1-1; the D is unclear. V was cut by 2 bases and J by 0 bases, with 14 bases left in between. The germline V gene encodes CDR1 SGHRS and CDR2 YFSETQ. CDR3 length equals 16 residues. The CDR3: CASSLNGLGMNTEAFF. The CDR3 nucleotides are TGCGCCAGCAGCTTAAATGGGTTGGGAATGAACACTGAAGCTTTCTTT. The entire variable domain, with the rest obtained from reference TRBV5-1 and TRBJ1-1, is as follows: KAGVTQTPRYLIKTRGQQVTLSCSPISGHRSVSWYQQTPGQGLQFLFEYFSETQRNKGNFPGRFSGRQFSNSRSEMNVSTLELGDSALYLCASSLNGLGMNTEAFFGQGTRLTVV.

Worth noting for this clone: Other DNA sequences in this sample translate to the same CDR3. V gene TRBV7-2 combines with J gene TRBJ1-1, with D unresolved. Germline lookup yields CDR1 SGHTA and CDR2 FQGNSA. The V gene lost 5 bases and the J gene lost 3 bases, with 10 bases spanning the gap. The CDR3 has 13 amino acids. CDR3 DNA: TGTGCCAGCAGCCCCTGGTGGGACACTGAAGCTTTCTTT. It codes for CASSPWWDTEAFF.